This section outlines one T cell receptor beta chain sequence together with its context. Its antigen remains unidentified. No base-level quality is on record; no much larger clone is a single base apart. The sample comes from a study of PD-L1 blockade in urothelial cancer (TCRdb year 2017). Turning to the overall study: All patients started therapy in about 2014 and received atezolizumab 1,200 mg intravenously every 3 weeks. A median of 141,255 T cells and some 90,000 unique TCRs was obtained from blood samples, and a median clonality of roughly 0.08 was observed. About 90% of the 29 patients were males with bladder-origin urothelial cancer, and about 65% of the roughly 29 reported a prior smoking history. In the same patients, whole exome sequencing and RNA sequencing of pretreatment tumors were performed in addition to TCR sequencing. Blood samples were analyzed 3 weeks after the start of treatment (second dose) and 6 weeks after the start of treatment. Durable clinical benefit was achieved by nine patients and was not achieved by 20 patients. Patients had an ECOG performance status of 0 or 1 and had received between 0 and 3 prior chemotherapy regimens. TCR sequencing covered pretreatment tumor samples and matched, serially collected peripheral blood taken before and after atezolizumab treatment. Durable clinical benefit was defined as progression-free survival longer than 6 months, and TCR features were also tested against progression-free and overall survival. The study was an exploratory multi-omic analysis of somatic, immune and clinical correlates of response to PD-L1 blockade with atezolizumab in urothelial cancer. Twenty-nine patients had pretreatment blood TCR-seq, about 25 had at least one posttreatment blood collection, and about 25 had tumor TCR-seq. On the study overall, not on this receptor specifically: Because the sample size was small (n ≈ 29) and many of the analyses were exploratory, the results are meant to be hypothesis-generating. At 3 weeks after the start of treatment, tumor-associated TCR clones in peripheral blood had expanded more in patients with durable benefit (n ≈ 24, p = 0.022). A pretreatment peripheral blood TCR clonality below the median was linked to improved progression-free and overall survival.

To estimate absolute template abundance from read counts, synthetic TCR analog templates were spiked into each PCR. The immunoSEQ assay was used to amplify TCRbeta CDR3 regions from genomic DNA with bias-controlled V and J gene primers. Sequencing of rearranged TCRbeta segments was done at approximately 20X coverage. The original methods were these. Sequencing errors were corrected by clustering and CDR3s were annotated against IMGT to assign V, D and J genes. Downstream analyses used only productive TCRbeta rearrangements, leaving out any out-of-frame or stop-codon sequences. Clonality was calculated as one minus the Shannon entropy normalized by the log of the number of unique productive sequences. Fisher's exact test with Benjamini-Hochberg correction, at a threshold of adjusted p below 0.01, was used to find clones that differed between time points or between blood and tumor. TCRdb retrieved this table from immuneACCESS and kept in-frame rearrangements only. Not all clones are present; in checked studies, unresolved V genes account for under half, and no reason is known for the remainder. The V and J calls and the clone size are those of that table, but D and trimming were determined from the DNA. The table for this sample lists 50,000 to 75,000 clones; approximately 78% of them were counted only once. The leading ten clones occupy 1.6% of the sample.

This sample's time point label indicates: pretreatment peripheral blood. A cohort of 25 to 30 patients with locally advanced or metastatic urothelial carcinoma, treated at Memorial Sloan Kettering on a trial protocol, was included. Peripheral blood mononuclear cells were collected pretreatment and during treatment, with between 1 and 8 total time points obtained per patient. The Qiagen DNeasy Blood extraction kit was used to purify genomic DNA from total PBMCs and tumor samples. Collected pretreatment and during treatment, PBMCs were isolated and stored as previously described. Trimming at the junction amounts to 6 bases on V and 5 bases on J, and the germline ends lie 16 bases apart. The CDR3 goes from the cysteine to the phenylalanine over 13 residues. CDR3 DNA is the only sequence kept; it has 39 bases, read in frame from the first base. In the germline V gene, CDR1 corresponds to SQVTM and CDR2 to ANQGSEA.

The clonotype comes from a man in his 70s with urothelial cancer. This specimen consisted of PBMCs, obtained around atezolizumab (anti-PD-L1) treatment. Recombination joined TRBV29-1 with TRBJ1-1, and TRBD1 may be the D gene, going by 5 matching bases. The CDR3 region: CSVHGRGGTEAFF. The DNA sequence is TGCAGCGTGCACGGACGGGGGGGGACTGAAGCTTTCTTT.